This TCR beta chain was identified during a study of chemoradiotherapy in HPV16-positive cancers. Overall study: Candidate HPV-specific T-cell clones and common TCR motifs came from functional assays in a couple of HPV16-positive patients. Study-level results: Candidate HPV-specific clones and E7-related TCR motifs grew in tumor during treatment. HPV-specific T cells were functionally defined from only two HPV16-positive patients.

This clone appeared once. The target antigen is unknown. Over chemoradiotherapy, repertoires were sampled more than once. Only in-frame clones appear in the TCRdb table, and some are missing; sequencing was by immunoSEQ multiplex PCR. The sample lists fewer than 3,000 clones, around nine tenths occurring once. Trimming cost V 6 bases and J 5 bases; bases outside gene matches: 8. Germline CDR1 and CDR2: MDHEN and SYDVKM. The length of the CDR3 is 16 residues. This clonotype was sampled from a human donor with HPV-associated anogenital cancer. Sample: tumor tissue, taken from a patient who underwent chemoradiotherapy. V and J are TRBV28 and TRBJ2-2, with 11 bases matching TRBD2. The chain's CDR3 is CASRLPGTSGTGELFF. The CDR3 DNA sequence: TGTGCCAGCAGGTTGCCCGGGACTAGCGGAACCGGGGAGCTGTTTTTT.